The 16 T cell receptor beta chains listed next were all sequenced from one sample in a study of T cell repertoires in cytomegalovirus infection. TCRdb re-derived calls from the reads in MiXCR, one entry per CDR3 protein. In the table there are 350,000 to 450,000 distinct CDR3 sequences, around a sixth of which are singletons. The specimen sequenced was PBMCs. Receptors originate from a human donor in good health (CMV status not recorded). Some clones in this sample may be carry-over from other donors' samples.

This clonotype showed up just a few times. The chain combines TRBV5-4 with TRBJ2-5, with TRBD2 as a possible D gene (6 bases). From germline, CDR1 is SGHNT and CDR2 YYREEE (reference sequence). V was cut by 4 bases and J by 4 bases, with 17 bases left in between. CDR3 length equals 15 residues. DNA for the CDR3: TGTGCCAGCAGCCTCGGGGGTCGGGCCCGAGAGACCCAGTACTTC. It is translated as CASSLGGRARETQYF.

This clonotype was seen more than once but under ten times. This sequence joins TRBV4-3 and TRBJ2-2; D is uncertain. Trimming took off 2 bases at V and 8 bases at J, with 6 bases between the two ends. This CDR3 region has 12 residues. The germline V gene has CDR1 LGHNA and CDR2 YSLEER. This chain's CDR3 is CASSQQWGELFF. CDR3 DNA: TGCGCCAGCAGCCAACAATGGGGGGAGCTGTTTTTT.

This clonotype was detected many times. This chain links TRBV7-2 with TRBJ2-7, with no clear D. CDR1 is SGHTA, CDR2 FQGNSA, per germline. There are 15 residues in the CDR3. V dropped 5 bases and J dropped 5 bases, with 19 bases sitting between them. The CDR3 coding sequence is TGTGCCAGCAGCCCCGTTCCGGGCGGCGTTAACGAGCAGTACTTC. This encodes CASSPVPGGVNEQYF. The entire variable domain, with the rest obtained from reference TRBV7-2 and TRBJ2-7, is as follows: GAGVSQSPSNKVTEKGKDVELRCDPISGHTALYWYRQSLGQGLEFLIYFQGNSAPDKSGLPSDRFSAERTGGSVSTLTIQRTQQEDSAVYLCASSPVPGGVNEQYFGPGTRLTVT.

This clonotype was seen at least ten times. This rearrangement joins TRBV7-2 to TRBJ2-1, with D unresolved. The CDR3 has 15 amino acids. From germline, CDR1 is SGHTA and CDR2 FQGNSA. V was cut by 0 bases and J by 0 bases, with 6 bases left in between. The CDR3 coding sequence is TGTGCCAGCAGCTTAGCGGGGTTCTCCTACAATGAGCAGTTCTTC. Protein sequence: CASSLAGFSYNEQFF. Full variable domain (outside the CDR3, taken from reference TRBV7-2 and TRBJ2-1): GAGVSQSPSNKVTEKGKDVELRCDPISGHTALYWYRQSLGQGLEFLIYFQGNSAPDKSGLPSDRFSAERTGGSVSTLTIQRTQQEDSAVYLCASSLAGFSYNEQFFGPGTRLTVL.

In this sample, this clonotype turned up many times. V and J are TRBV7-2 and TRBJ1-5, with 7 bases fitting TRBD1. The germline gives CDR1 SGHTA, CDR2 FQGNSA. This CDR3 spans 13 amino acids. The ends lost 4 bases at V and 5 bases at J; junction bases unmatched: 2. The CDR3 here is CASSSDRHQPQHF. As DNA, the CDR3 is TGTGCCAGCAGCTCGGACAGGCATCAGCCCCAGCATTTT.

This clonotype was seen a handful of times. The chain employs TRBV11-2 and TRBJ1-3; D unclear. The germline V gene encodes CDR1 SGHAT and CDR2 FQNNGV. V lost 2 bases and J lost 2, with 7 bases in between. CDR3 length: 14 residues. The CDR3 bases are TGTGCCAGCAGCTTAAGTATACCTGGAAACACCATATATTTT. Amino acids: CASSLSIPGNTIYF.

The chain has TRBV29-1 and TRBJ2-5, with D possibly TRBD1 on 6 matching bases. Germline CDR1 is SQVTM and CDR2 is ANQGSEA. V shed 7 bases and J shed 2 bases, with 11 bases lying between them. The CDR3 covers 12 residues. This chain's CDR3 is CSARDTQETQYF. The CDR3 DNA reads TGCAGCGCCCGGGACACACAAGAGACCCAGTACTTC.

This clonotype appeared a few times. The J gene is TRBJ2-7, the V gene TRBV6-6, with D perhaps matching TRBD1 or TRBD2 (5 bases each). V lost 4 bases, J lost 3 bases, and 13 bases lay in between. CDR1 is MNHNY, CDR2 SVGAGI, per germline (reference sequence). The CDR3 covers 14 residues. CDR3 coding DNA: TGTGCCAGCAGTTCTTGGGACGGACTCTACGAGCAGTACTTC. Protein sequence: CASSSWDGLYEQYF.

The chain uses TRBV4-1 and TRBJ2-1; TRBD2 agrees at 8 bases. CDR3 length equals 19 residues. The V gene's germline CDR1 is MGHRA and CDR2 YSYEKL. V was clipped by 1 base and J by 1 base; unmatched bases: 12. The CDR3 is CASSQVHPLADRSYNEQFF. As DNA, the CDR3 is TGCGCCAGCAGCCAAGTCCACCCACTAGCGGACCGATCCTACAATGAGCAGTTCTTC.

In this sample, this clonotype turned up many times. This rearrangement joins TRBV12-3 or TRBV12-4 to TRBJ2-2; D tentatively fits TRBD1 or TRBD2 (5 bases each). The CDR3 has 12 residues. Deletions cut 4 bases from V and 8 bases from J, with 8 bases between. The CDR3 nucleotides are TGTGCCAGCAGTTCCGGGGCAGGGGAGCTGTTTTTT. Protein product: CASSSGAGELFF.

The rearrangement links TRBV5-8 to TRBJ1-4, with TRBD1 as a possible D gene (5 bases). The CDR3 runs to 12 residues. Trimming stripped 1 base from V and 13 bases from J, with 11 bases between. Germline CDR1 and CDR2: SGHTS and YDEGEE. The CDR3 nucleotides read TGTGCCAGCAGCTTGCAGACAGTCGGACTGTTTTTT. Protein product: CASSLQTVGLFF.

This clonotype came up a few times. V is TRBV25-1 and J is TRBJ2-1; TRBD2 agrees at 14 bases. V gave up 8 bases and J gave up 10 bases; unmatched junction bases: 13. The CDR3 has 16 residues. From germline, CDR1 is MGHDK and CDR2 SYGVNS. The CDR3 protein is CASRPGTSGRMDEQFF. The CDR3 DNA sequence: TGTGCCAGCCGTCCCGGGACTAGCGGGAGAATGGACGAGCAGTTCTTC.

The chain joins TRBV19 to TRBJ1-2, with 7 bases identical to TRBD1. The germline V gene encodes CDR1 LNHDA and CDR2 SQIVND (reference sequence). This CDR3 comprises 14 residues. Trimming removed 6 bases from V and 4 bases from J; junction bases left unmatched: 8. The CDR3, as DNA: TGTGCCAGTAGGCAACCGGGACAGAGCTATGGCTACACCTTC. Protein: CASRQPGQSYGYTF.

The chain has TRBV7-9 and TRBJ2-5, with no clear D. Trimming left V 5 bases short and J 5 bases short, with 15 bases between. The CDR3 totals 14 residues. Germline V lookup: CDR1 SEHNR, CDR2 FQNEAQ (reference sequence). The CDR3 loop reads CASSEYGRPETQYF. The CDR3 DNA is TGTGCCAGCAGCGAATACGGACGGCCGGAGACCCAGTACTTC.

This clonotype was counted at least ten times. The V gene is TRBV7-8, the J gene TRBJ2-2; 7 positions agree with TRBD1. The germline CDR1 and CDR2 sequences are SGHVS and FQNEAQ. The CDR3 has 16 residues. With V trimmed by 5 bases and J by 4 bases, 10 bases remained unmatched. The chain's CDR3 is CASSTGQAMGTGELFF. CDR3 coding DNA: TGTGCCAGCAGCACCGGACAGGCGATGGGCACCGGGGAGCTGTTTTTT.

The rearrangement joins TRBV10-3 to TRBJ2-3; the D is unclear. The V end lost 1 base, the J end lost 1 base, and 6 bases lay between the germline ends. Germline CDR1 and CDR2: ENHRY and SYGVKD. The CDR3 length is 14 residues. The chain's CDR3 is CAISEWSRTDTQYF. In DNA form, the CDR3 reads TGTGCCATCAGTGAGTGGTCACGCACAGATACGCAGTATTTT.